This T cell receptor (beta chain) was identified in a study of T-cell reconstitution after alpha-beta-depleted transplantation in children. V lost 6 bases to trimming and J lost 0 bases, with 12 bases between them. In germline, CDR1 is SGDLS, CDR2 YYNGEE. The CDR3 consists of 14 residues. Unique molecular identifiers were incorporated when the TCRbeta library was constructed. TCRdb reprocessed the PCR reads via MiXCR and lists one record per CDR3 protein. Among approximately 290,000 distinct CDR3 sequences listed, 11% were seen once. This clonotype has a count of ten or more. The sequenced sample was peripheral blood, obtained 180 days after TCRalphabeta/CD19-depleted stem cell transplant. This TCR derives from a male patient under 10 years old who had a stem cell transplant for chronic granulomatous disease, so the T cells may come from the graft donor. The rearrangement joins TRBV9 to TRBJ1-2, with D perhaps matching TRBD1 (5 bases). CDR3: CASKGQGTNYGYTF. The CDR3 bases are TGTGCCAGCAAGGGGCAGGGTACTAACTATGGCTACACCTTC.